These T cell receptor beta chains were read from a single sample in a study of PD-L1 blockade in urothelial cancer. Libraries were prepared by immunoSEQ multiplex PCR; TCRdb keeps only in-frame clonotypes and omits some of them. The data contain around 53,000 clones, around 82% of them singletons. Sequenced material: PBMCs, taken around atezolizumab (anti-PD-L1) treatment. The receptor set was obtained from a man in his forties or fifties with urothelial cancer. Each CDR3 is given with its conserved first and last residue. The D gene is left open where the match is weak. Clone sizes are given selectively: once, few, many, or a class where the clone is expanded.

j_gene | abundance | v_gene | d_gene | CDR3aa | CDR3nt
TRBJ1-2 | NA | TRBV28 | NA | CASTRRYYYGYTF | TGTGCCAGCACGAGGAGGTACTACTATGGCTACACCTTC
TRBJ2-2 | NA | TRBV6-1 | TRBD2 | CASSGRTSGSTGELFF | TGTGCCAGCAGTGGGCGGACTAGCGGGTCGACCGGGGAGCTGTTTTTT
TRBJ2-5 | NA | TRBV6-5 | NA | CATQDQERETQYF | TGTGCCACTCAGGATCAAGAAAGGGAGACCCAGTACTTC
TRBJ2-7 | NA | TRBV6-6 | NA | CASSHLRGEQYF | TGTGCCAGCAGTCACCTGCGGGGTGAGCAGTACTTC
TRBJ1-1 | once | TRBV7-8 | NA | CASSLGGGGGNTEAFF | TGTGCCAGCAGCTTAGGCGGGGGAGGGGGGAACACTGAAGCTTTCTTT
TRBJ2-7 | NA | TRBV9 | TRBD2 | CASSAVGASGYEQYF | TGTGCCAGCAGCGCCGTTGGGGCTAGCGGCTACGAGCAGTACTTC
TRBJ2-2 | NA | TRBV28 | TRBD1 | CASSLTTGGGTGELFF | TGTGCCAGCAGTCTCACTACAGGGGGTGGCACCGGGGAGCTGTTTTTT
TRBJ1-2 | NA | TRBV6-5 | NA | CASYLGRGVSGYTF | TGTGCCAGCTATTTGGGCAGGGGAGTTTCTGGCTACACCTTC
TRBJ2-3 | NA | TRBV6-1 | NA | CASSTRRGGTDTQYF | TGTGCCAGCAGTACCCGACGGGGAGGCACAGATACGCAGTATTTT
TRBJ2-5 | NA | TRBV5-1 | NA | CASSLLGSGETQYF | TGCGCCAGCAGCTTGTTAGGCTCAGGCGAGACCCAGTACTTC
TRBJ2-2 | NA | TRBV5-1 | NA | CASSYNSPNTGELFF | TGCGCCAGCAGCTATAACAGTCCGAACACCGGGGAGCTGTTTTTT
TRBJ2-1 | NA | TRBV6-1 | TRBD2 | CASSVERGVTGNEQFF | TGTGCCAGCAGTGTAGAGCGGGGGGTAACAGGTAATGAGCAGTTCTTC
TRBJ2-1 | NA | TRBV6-4 | TRBD1 | CASSRNRGSEFNEQFF | TGTGCCAGCAGTAGGAACAGGGGATCGGAATTCAATGAGCAGTTCTTC
TRBJ2-5 | NA | TRBV18 | TRBD2 | CASSPVKLAGETQYF | TGTGCCAGCTCACCAGTAAAGCTAGCGGGAGAGACCCAGTACTTC
TRBJ1-2 | NA | TRBV28 | NA | CASNRGLYGYTF | TGTGCCAGCAATCGAGGGCTCTATGGCTACACCTTC
TRBJ2-1 | NA | TRBV28 | TRBD2 | CASSTPGLAGYNEQFF | TGTGCCAGCAGTACCCCTGGACTAGCGGGCTACAATGAGCAGTTCTTC
TRBJ1-4 | once | TRBV18 | TRBD1 | CASSPEPDRGLNEKLFF | TGTGCCAGCTCACCAGAACCGGACAGGGGCCTTAATGAAAAACTGTTTTTT
TRBJ2-5 | NA | TRBV5-1 | TRBD1 | CASSKLGQGDQETQYF | TGCGCCAGCAGCAAGCTAGGACAGGGGGACCAAGAGACCCAGTACTTC
TRBJ1-1 | NA | TRBV18 | NA | CASSRSAENTEAFF | TGTGCCAGCTCCCGCAGCGCGGAGAACACTGAAGCTTTCTTT
TRBJ1-2 | NA | TRBV15 | NA | CATSSAANYGYTF | TGTGCCACCAGCTCGGCAGCGAACTATGGCTACACCTTC
TRBJ2-2 | NA | TRBV5-1 | NA | CASSWADYSGGELFF | TGCGCCAGCAGCTGGGCGGACTACTCTGGCGGGGAGCTGTTTTTT
TRBJ1-1 | NA | TRBV11-2 | NA | CASSLSEGLNTEAFF | TGTGCCAGCAGCTTATCAGAGGGCCTGAACACTGAAGCTTTCTTT
TRBJ1-1 | once | TRBV19 | NA | CASSIEGIPNTEAFF | TGTGCCAGTAGTATAGAGGGCATTCCGAACACTGAAGCTTTCTTT
TRBJ2-7 | NA | TRBV15 | NA | CATSRDQGPYEQYF | TGTGCCACCAGCAGAGACCAGGGCCCCTACGAGCAGTACTTC
TRBJ1-3 | NA | TRBV9 | TRBD1 | CASSKYDRAPSGNTIYF | TGTGCCAGCAGCAAATATGACAGGGCACCCTCTGGAAACACCATATATTTT
TRBJ2-6 | NA | TRBV5-5 | NA | CASSFSSGANVLTF | TGTGCCAGCAGCTTTAGTTCTGGGGCCAACGTCCTGACTTTC
TRBJ1-1 | NA | TRBV5-4 | NA | CASSFPGGMENTEAFF | TGTGCCAGCAGCTTCCCCGGCGGGATGGAGAACACTGAAGCTTTCTTT
TRBJ2-3 | NA | TRBV7-2 | TRBD1 | CASSTTGFKNTQYF | TGTGCCAGCAGCACGACAGGGTTCAAAAATACGCAGTATTTT
TRBJ1-4 | NA | TRBV5-1 | NA | CASAIGRTNEKLFF | TGCGCCAGCGCCATAGGGAGGACTAATGAAAAACTGTTTTTT
TRBJ1-2 | NA | TRBV6-5 | TRBD1 | CASRNPGQGPGGYTF | TGTGCCAGCAGGAATCCGGGACAGGGCCCTGGGGGCTACACCTTC
TRBJ2-2 | NA | TRBV4-1 | TRBD2 | CASSPLPLGRAGVGDTGELFF | TGCGCCAGCAGCCCCCTTCCTTTAGGTCGGGCGGGAGTGGGGGACACCGGGGAGCTGTTTTTT
TRBJ1-3 | NA | TRBV18 | NA | CASSGTPGNTIYF | TGTGCCAGCTCTGGGACTCCTGGAAACACCATATATTTT
TRBJ2-4 | few | TRBV7-2 | NA | CASSLSRLSGKNIQYF | TGTGCCAGCAGCTTATCCCGCCTATCCGGCAAAAACATTCAGTACTTC
TRBJ1-2 | few | TRBV7-9 | NA | CASSFPGAGEGGYTF | TGTGCCAGCAGCTTTCCAGGGGCAGGGGAGGGTGGCTACACCTTC
TRBJ2-2 | NA | TRBV28 | NA | CASSFRGTNTGELFF | TGTGCCAGCAGTTTTCGGGGGACCAACACCGGGGAGCTGTTTTTT
TRBJ2-5 | NA | TRBV29-1 | NA | CSVEEQGGRETQYF | TGCAGCGTTGAAGAACAGGGCGGCAGAGAGACCCAGTACTTC
TRBJ1-2 | once | TRBV9 | NA | CASSEGPGLSSGTFYGYTF | TGTGCCAGCAGCGAAGGGCCCGGACTCAGCTCCGGGACATTCTATGGCTACACCTTC
TRBJ2-1 | NA | TRBV7-3 | NA | CASSPGTYNEQFF | TGTGCCAGCAGCCCCGGGACCTACAATGAGCAGTTCTTC
TRBJ1-5 | NA | TRBV28 | NA | CASSETNQPQHF | TGTGCCAGCAGTGAGACTAATCAGCCCCAGCATTTT
TRBJ2-1 | NA | TRBV5-1 | NA | CASSQDRRNEQFF | TGCGCCAGCAGCCAAGACAGGAGGAATGAGCAGTTCTTC
TRBJ2-3 | NA | TRBV4-1 | NA | CASSHRTTQITPSSTDTQYF | TGCGCCAGCAGCCACAGGACTACCCAAATAACTCCGTCTAGCACAGATACGCAGTATTTT
TRBJ2-7 | NA | TRBV7-2 | NA | CASSDRYEQYF | TGTGCCAGCAGCGATCGGTACGAGCAGTACTTC